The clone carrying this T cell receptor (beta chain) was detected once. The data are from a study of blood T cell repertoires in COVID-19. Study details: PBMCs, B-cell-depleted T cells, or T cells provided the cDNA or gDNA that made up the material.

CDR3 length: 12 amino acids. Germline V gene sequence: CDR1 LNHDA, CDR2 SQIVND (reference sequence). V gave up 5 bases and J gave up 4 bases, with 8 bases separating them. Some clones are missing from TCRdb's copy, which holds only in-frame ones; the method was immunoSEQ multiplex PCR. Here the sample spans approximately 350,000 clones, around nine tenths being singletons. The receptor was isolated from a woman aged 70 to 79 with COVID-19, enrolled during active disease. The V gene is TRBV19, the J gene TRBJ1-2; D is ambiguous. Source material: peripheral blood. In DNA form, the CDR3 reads TGTGCCAGTAGTGGCGGAGGCTATGGCTACACCTTC. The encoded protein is CASSGGGYGYTF.